These T cell receptor beta chains were read from a single sample in a study of blood T cell repertoires in COVID-19. The data were produced by immunoSEQ multiplex PCR, yet TCRdb's version contains in-frame clones alone and is incomplete. The sample has hundreds of thousands of clones; 85% to 90% are singletons. Sequencing was done on a sample of PBMCs or T cells enriched from blood (not recorded which). Receptors were obtained from a man under 40 who had recovered from COVID-19. Both conserved end residues are part of each CDR3. The order of the fields is CDR3 DNA, CDR3 protein, J gene, V gene, D gene, clone size. D genes are given only for firm matches. Clone size is shown for a subset of rows, as once, few, many or a class of expanded clone.

cdr3_nt: TGTGCCAGCAGCCCCCGGACAGGGGGCTATGGCTACACCTTC
cdr3_aa: CASSPRTGGYGYTF
j_call: TRBJ1-2
v_call: TRBV11-2
d_call: TRBD1
clone_size: -

cdr3_nt: TGTGCCAGCTCACCAGGGTTTCTAGGGGAAAACATTCAGTACTTC
cdr3_aa: CASSPGFLGENIQYF
j_call: TRBJ2-4
v_call: TRBV18
d_call: -
clone_size: -

cdr3_nt: TGTGCCAGCAGCCGAGAGAATTTCTACGAGCAGTACTTC
cdr3_aa: CASSRENFYEQYF
j_call: TRBJ2-7
v_call: TRBV28
d_call: -
clone_size: -

cdr3_nt: TGCGCCAGCAGTGAGTCGATACTAGGGACAGGGAAGACTGAAGCTTTCTTT
cdr3_aa: CASSESILGTGKTEAFF
j_call: TRBJ1-1
v_call: TRBV10-1
d_call: TRBD1
clone_size: -

cdr3_nt: TGCGCCAGCAGCTTTAGCTCCACCTATGGCTACACCTTC
cdr3_aa: CASSFSSTYGYTF
j_call: TRBJ1-2
v_call: TRBV5-1
d_call: -
clone_size: -

cdr3_nt: TGTGCCAGTAGTGGGGGACAGGGTTTCTTCAATGAGCAGTTCTTC
cdr3_aa: CASSGGQGFFNEQFF
j_call: TRBJ2-1
v_call: TRBV19
d_call: TRBD1
clone_size: once

cdr3_nt: TGTGCCAGCAGCTCACAAGACTATAGATGGCGGGACCAATCCGAGCAGTACTTC
cdr3_aa: CASSSQDYRWRDQSEQYF
j_call: TRBJ2-7
v_call: TRBV7-2
d_call: -
clone_size: -

cdr3_nt: TGTGCCAGCAGTTTAGAGAGCTACGAGCAGTACTTC
cdr3_aa: CASSLESYEQYF
j_call: TRBJ2-7
v_call: TRBV28
d_call: -
clone_size: -

cdr3_nt: TGTGCCAGCAGCCGCGGGACCACTACGGGGGAGACCCAGTACTTC
cdr3_aa: CASSRGTTTGETQYF
j_call: TRBJ2-5
v_call: TRBV7-7
d_call: -
clone_size: -

cdr3_nt: TGTGCCAGCAGAAGTAGCGGAAAGCAGTTCTTC
cdr3_aa: CASRSSGKQFF
j_call: TRBJ2-1
v_call: TRBV6-6
d_call: -
clone_size: few

cdr3_nt: TGTGCCAGCAGCGATCGACAGGGGGATCAATATGGCTACACCTTC
cdr3_aa: CASSDRQGDQYGYTF
j_call: TRBJ1-2
v_call: TRBV9
d_call: TRBD1
clone_size: -

cdr3_nt: TGCGCCAGCAGCCAAGGGACAGGGGGCGGCTACACCTTC
cdr3_aa: CASSQGTGGGYTF
j_call: TRBJ1-2
v_call: TRBV4-1
d_call: TRBD1
clone_size: -

cdr3_nt: TGTGCCAGTAGTAACAAGGGGCTTATGGAGCAGTACTTC
cdr3_aa: CASSNKGLMEQYF
j_call: TRBJ2-7
v_call: TRBV19
d_call: -
clone_size: few

cdr3_nt: TGTGCCAGTAGTCTCCGAGGCCTCGAGGCCCAGCATTTT
cdr3_aa: CASSLRGLEAQHF
j_call: TRBJ1-5
v_call: TRBV19
d_call: -
clone_size: -

cdr3_nt: TGTGCCAGCAGTGAACTGGCAGGGAGGGAAAAACTGTTTTTT
cdr3_aa: CASSELAGREKLFF
j_call: TRBJ1-4
v_call: TRBV6-1
d_call: -
clone_size: -

cdr3_nt: TGTGCCAGCAGTTTACAGGGTGACAGTAATCAGCCCCAGCATTTT
cdr3_aa: CASSLQGDSNQPQHF
j_call: TRBJ1-5
v_call: TRBV28
d_call: -
clone_size: -

cdr3_nt: TGTGCCAGCCGGGACAGGGGGCTCACTGAAGCTTTCTTT
cdr3_aa: CASRDRGLTEAFF
j_call: TRBJ1-1
v_call: TRBV28
d_call: TRBD1
clone_size: -

cdr3_nt: TGTGCCAGCAGCTTAATCCCGAGCACAGATACGCAGTATTTT
cdr3_aa: CASSLIPSTDTQYF
j_call: TRBJ2-3
v_call: TRBV7-6
d_call: -
clone_size: -

cdr3_nt: TGTGCCATCAACGTCGACAGGGACAACGGCTATGGCTACACCTTC
cdr3_aa: CAINVDRDNGYGYTF
j_call: TRBJ1-2
v_call: TRBV10-3
d_call: TRBD1
clone_size: -

cdr3_nt: TGTGCCAGCAGTTTGTGGGGGGGGATGAACACTGAAGCTTTCTTT
cdr3_aa: CASSLWGGMNTEAFF
j_call: TRBJ1-1
v_call: TRBV28
d_call: -
clone_size: few

cdr3_nt: TGTGCCAGCAGCTTGAGTAGCGGGAGGGAGATTGGGGCCAACGTCCTGACTTTC
cdr3_aa: CASSLSSGREIGANVLTF
j_call: TRBJ2-6
v_call: TRBV7-2
d_call: TRBD2
clone_size: once

cdr3_nt: TGTGCCAGCAGCCTAAGCCCGGACTTTAGATCCTACGAGCAGTACTTC
cdr3_aa: CASSLSPDFRSYEQYF
j_call: TRBJ2-7
v_call: TRBV28
d_call: -
clone_size: -

cdr3_nt: TGTGCCAGCAGCCCGAGACTAGCGGGAAGGACAGATACGCAGTATTTT
cdr3_aa: CASSPRLAGRTDTQYF
j_call: TRBJ2-3
v_call: TRBV9
d_call: TRBD2
clone_size: -

cdr3_nt: TGTGCCTGGAACCCGGGACAGGCTGAAAATCAGCCCCAGCATTTT
cdr3_aa: CAWNPGQAENQPQHF
j_call: TRBJ1-5
v_call: TRBV30
d_call: TRBD1
clone_size: -

cdr3_nt: TGTGCCAGCACTAGGGGGAGTGAAGGGGCGGGAGGTAAGAATGAGCAGTTCTTC
cdr3_aa: CASTRGSEGAGGKNEQFF
j_call: TRBJ2-1
v_call: TRBV28
d_call: TRBD2
clone_size: -

cdr3_nt: TGCAGCGTGGGGACTAGCCGTAACAATGAGCAGTTCTTC
cdr3_aa: CSVGTSRNNEQFF
j_call: TRBJ2-1
v_call: TRBV29-1
d_call: TRBD2
clone_size: -

cdr3_nt: TGTGCCAGCAGTGCTAGTCCTAGGGGGGGCCAAGAGACCCAGTACTTC
cdr3_aa: CASSASPRGGQETQYF
j_call: TRBJ2-5
v_call: TRBV6-1
d_call: -
clone_size: once

cdr3_nt: TGCGCCAGCAGCCTCCTCAGCGGGAGTGGTAGCTCCTACAATGAGCAGTTCTTC
cdr3_aa: CASSLLSGSGSSYNEQFF
j_call: TRBJ2-1
v_call: TRBV4-1
d_call: TRBD2
clone_size: -

cdr3_nt: TGTGCCACCAGGCGGAAGACTAGCGGGAGCTCCGAGCAGTACTTC
cdr3_aa: CATRRKTSGSSEQYF
j_call: TRBJ2-7
v_call: TRBV15
d_call: TRBD2
clone_size: -

cdr3_nt: TGTGCCAGCAATTCCGGGGGGGGACCGAGCTATGGCTACACCTTC
cdr3_aa: CASNSGGGPSYGYTF
j_call: TRBJ1-2
v_call: TRBV28
d_call: -
clone_size: -

cdr3_nt: TGCAGCGTTGAACTAGCGTACCAAGAGACCCAGTACTTC
cdr3_aa: CSVELAYQETQYF
j_call: TRBJ2-5
v_call: TRBV29-1
d_call: -
clone_size: -

cdr3_nt: TGTGCCATCAATACAGGATCCTACGAGCAGTACTTC
cdr3_aa: CAINTGSYEQYF
j_call: TRBJ2-7
v_call: TRBV10-3
d_call: -
clone_size: -

cdr3_nt: TGTGCCAGCAGCTTAGGATGGACAGCGGTAACCTACGAGCAGTACTTC
cdr3_aa: CASSLGWTAVTYEQYF
j_call: TRBJ2-7
v_call: TRBV7-8
d_call: -
clone_size: -

cdr3_nt: TGTGCCAGTAGCGTAGAGATGAACACTGAAGCTTTCTTT
cdr3_aa: CASSVEMNTEAFF
j_call: TRBJ1-1
v_call: TRBV19
d_call: -
clone_size: -

cdr3_nt: TGTGCCAGCAGCCAGAACAGGGACACTGAAGCTTTCTTT
cdr3_aa: CASSQNRDTEAFF
j_call: TRBJ1-1
v_call: TRBV3-1/TRBV3-2
d_call: -
clone_size: -

cdr3_nt: TGTGCCAGCAGTTACACCCCTCACTTACAGGGAGACGGCTACACCTTC
cdr3_aa: CASSYTPHLQGDGYTF
j_call: TRBJ1-2
v_call: TRBV6-5
d_call: -
clone_size: -

cdr3_nt: TGTGCCAGCAGTTCCCTACCGACTAGCGGGAGGCTCACAGATACGCAGTATTTT
cdr3_aa: CASSSLPTSGRLTDTQYF
j_call: TRBJ2-3
v_call: TRBV27
d_call: TRBD2
clone_size: -

cdr3_nt: TGCGCCAGCAGCCCCATTAGCACACCAACCTACGAGCAGTACTTC
cdr3_aa: CASSPISTPTYEQYF
j_call: TRBJ2-7
v_call: TRBV5-1
d_call: -
clone_size: -